This T cell receptor beta chain is from a study of Ad26.COV2.S vaccination and SARS-CoV-2 variants. Study summary: By the intramuscular route, Ad26.COV2.S was given once, or twice 56 days apart.

Clones were read by immunoSEQ multiplex PCR, and TCRdb kept only the in-frame ones, dropping some. Of 350,000 to 450,000 clones listed, around 87% were seen once; the top ten hold 3.4%. The CDR3 is made up of 15 amino acids. Deletions cut 0 bases from V and 0 bases from J, with 6 bases between. The V gene's germline CDR1 is MGHRA and CDR2 YSYEKL. The treatment: about 20 received Ad26.COV2.S at low or high dose, single or two shots; 5 received placebo; per-sample allocation not given. Vaccine and placebo recipients were sampled on day 63 after the first injection. This receptor was identified in a person aged 18 to 59 who received the Ad26.COV2.S COVID-19 vaccine or a placebo. The sequencing here drew on peripheral blood, taken in a trial of Ad26.COV2.S vaccine versus placebo. The chain carries TRBV4-1 and TRBJ1-3, with D hard to call. The CDR3 loop reads CASSQDRGSGNTIYF. The CDR3 DNA follows: TGCGCCAGCAGCCAAGACCGAGGCTCTGGAAACACCATATATTTT.